The rows below give T cell receptor beta chains drawn from one sample of a study of T cells after yellow fever vaccination. TCRdb called the 5' RACE reads again in MiXCR, with one record for every CDR3 protein. The sample lists a few hundred thousand distinct CDR3 sequences, less than 4.5% seen once, with around 24% in the top ten. Sequencing used PBMCs, obtained on the day of the yellow fever booster vaccination. All receptors come from a man aged 18 to 30 who received the YFV17D yellow fever vaccine. Both conserved end residues are part of each CDR3. The order of the fields is D gene, clone size, V gene, J gene, CDR3 DNA, CDR3 protein. A D gene is named only where the DNA matches it firmly. A clone size is listed for some rows: how often the clone was seen (once, few, many), or a class if it is expanded.

>-|many|TRBV7-9|TRBJ2-3
TGTGCCAGCACGCCGGGGGGCCAGAAAGATACGCAGTATTTT
CASTPGGQKDTQYF
>-|few|TRBV7-9|TRBJ1-1
TGTGCCAGCAGCTGGGGAGACAGCCTGAACACTGAAGCTTTCTTT
CASSWGDSLNTEAFF
>-|many|TRBV28|TRBJ2-4
TGTGCCAGCAGACAACCGACAGGCCGACTAGCCAAAAACATTCAGTACTTC
CASRQPTGRLAKNIQYF
>-|many|TRBV9|TRBJ2-6
TGTGCCAGCAGCCCAATACCAAACTCTGGGGCCAACGTCCTGACTTTC
CASSPIPNSGANVLTF
>TRBD2|few|TRBV5-1|TRBJ2-1
TGCGCCAGCAGCTTGGCGGTTTTACTAGCGGGGGCCACGGGGCAGTTCTTC
CASSLAVLLAGATGQFF
>-|many|TRBV20-1|TRBJ1-2
TGCAGTGCTAGAGAGCCCGGGCTACTTAACTATGGCTACACCTTC
CSAREPGLLNYGYTF
>-|many|TRBV7-2|TRBJ1-5
TGTGCCAGCAGCTACTTGGACCGTCAGCCCCAGCATTTT
CASSYLDRQPQHF
>-|many|TRBV5-1|TRBJ1-1
TGCGCCAGCACCCCGCTTCGTGGGGGCGCTGAAGCTTTCTTT
CASTPLRGGAEAFF
>TRBD2|-|TRBV18|TRBJ2-3
TGTGCCAGCTCACGGCGCGGGGGGTCCCCCGGAGATACGCAGTATTTT
CASSRRGGSPGDTQYF
>-|many|TRBV28|TRBJ1-1
TGTGCCAGCACCACAAGGAGGACCTCCGATGAAGCTTTCTTT
CASTTRRTSDEAFF
>-|-|TRBV6-1|TRBJ2-7
TGTGCCAGCACCGGGACACCCAACTACGAGCAGTACTTC
CASTGTPNYEQYF
>TRBD1|many|TRBV4-3|TRBJ2-2
TGCGCCAGCAGCCAAGACATGGGCTACAGGGGGCCGGGGAAGCTGTTTTTT
CASSQDMGYRGPGKLFF
>-|many|TRBV3-1|TRBJ2-3
TGTGCCAGCAGCCAGGCCGATTTTGGGGGGAGCACAGATACGCAGTATTTT
CASSQADFGGSTDTQYF
>-|-|TRBV7-3|TRBJ2-3
TGTGCCAGCAGCTTAGGCCAGGGAACAGGTACGCAGTATTTT
CASSLGQGTGTQYF
>-|many|TRBV5-1|TRBJ2-5
TGCGCCAGCAGCTGGGACCGGGGGTCGTCACAAGAGACCCAGTACTTC
CASSWDRGSSQETQYF
>-|many|TRBV4-3|TRBJ2-4
TGCGCCAGCAGCCAAGAATTAGGAGGGGGAGGGGGTCTGTTC
CASSQELGGGGGLF
>-|-|TRBV5-8|TRBJ2-3
TGTGCCAGCAGCCTTGGGGTGGACAGCATTAGCACAGATACGCAGTATTTT
CASSLGVDSISTDTQYF
>TRBD1|few|TRBV20-1|TRBJ1-5
TGCAGTGCTAGGGCCGGGACAGGGGCCTTTTATAGCAATCAGCCCCAGCATTTT
CSARAGTGAFYSNQPQHF
>-|-|TRBV11-2|TRBJ1-4
TGTGCCAGCAGCCGTTTAGGAAATGAAAAACTGTTTTTT
CASSRLGNEKLFF
>TRBD2|many|TRBV7-3|TRBJ2-2
TGTGCCAGCAGCTTAGCGGGGGGTCCCCAAACCGGGGAGCTGTTTTTT
CASSLAGGPQTGELFF